The clone carrying this T cell receptor beta chain came up a few times. This sample was taken from a study of human T cells and chemical hapten exposure. Time point here: patch test 1, 2 weeks after DPC sensitization. Treatment of the sample: therapeutic diphenylcyclopropenone sensitization with weekly scalp DPC. Using its own MiXCR run on the RACE reads, TCRdb lists one record per CDR3 protein. The sample contains 85,000 or so distinct CDR3 sequences, about 10% of which appear only once. Germline V gives CDR1 DFQATT, CDR2 SNEGSKA (reference sequence). The V segment lost 4 bases and the J segment 2 bases; nucleotides outside the gene matches: 8. This CDR3 spans 15 amino acids.

This clonotype was obtained from a woman aged 45-65 years with alopecia areata. Some clones in this sample may be carry-over from other donors' samples. Specimen: whole blood, collected in connection with sensitization to the hapten diphenylcyclopropenone (DPC). V is TRBV20-1 and J is TRBJ2-7; 10 nucleotides align to TRBD2. The CDR3 bases are TGCAGTGCTAAAACCCCGCTAGCGGGAGCCTACGAGCAGTACTTC. Translation gives CSAKTPLAGAYEQYF.